This TCR beta chain was retrieved from a study of human T cells and chemical hapten exposure. General study results and limits: Correlating positively with patch test score were the PT1 expanded TCR counts. Compared to controls, expanded TCRs made significantly more large clusters of similar CDR3s.

Worth noting for this clonotype: Its antigen is not identified.

The CDR3 loop spans 13 amino acids. V lost 5 bases to trimming and J lost 14 bases, with 21 bases between them. Germline V gene sequence: CDR1 SEHNR, CDR2 FQNEAQ (reference sequence). Original methodology: Ranging from about 20,000 to 750,000, TCR counts per sample had a median value of 95,638. TCRdb reprocessed the RACE reads via MiXCR and lists one record per CDR3 protein. TCRdb's processing, not the study's, gives the V and J calls here. The sample includes around 340,000 distinct CDR3 sequences, around 7% of them seen just once. The time point is: patch test 1, 2 weeks after DPC sensitization. Treatment defined: therapeutic diphenylcyclopropenone sensitization with weekly scalp DPC.

This material consisted of whole blood, taken in connection with sensitization to the hapten diphenylcyclopropenone (DPC). This chain uses TRBV7-9 with TRBJ1-2, with a weak D call TRBD1 (5 bases). The origin of this receptor is a woman aged 18-29 years with alopecia areata. Some clones in this sample may be carry-over from other donors' samples. The CDR3 reads CASSPSPGTAVTF. The DNA of the CDR3 is TGTGCCAGCAGCCCCAGCCCTGGGACTGCGGTTACCTTC.